Shown below are 31 T cell receptor beta chains from a single sample sequenced in a study of shared clonotypes between healthy human individuals. Sequencing used immunoSEQ multiplex PCR; TCRdb keeps in-frame clones, though not all of them. Of 2 million to 2.5 million clones in the sample, approximately 95% were seen once. The specimen sequenced was naive CD4+ T cells sorted from blood. Subset here: CD45RA+ positively selected. The receptors were gathered from a man between 18 and 35 years old in good health.

The chain couples TRBV6-5 to TRBJ2-7, with D maybe TRBD2 (6 bases). This CDR3 is 16 amino acids long. CDR1 and CDR2 (germline): MNHEY, SVGAGI. V lost 3 bases and J 0 bases, leaving 15 bases between the germline ends. Here the CDR3 reads CASSYAGTGYSYEQYF. DNA of the CDR3: TGTGCCAGCAGTTATGCGGGAACGGGGTACTCCTACGAGCAGTACTTC.

The rearrangement uses TRBV6-4 and TRBJ2-2; weak D call: TRBD1 (5 bases). V was trimmed by 3 bases and J by 4 bases, leaving 6 bases between them. The CDR3 has 13 amino acids. Germline V CDR1 and CDR2: MRHNA, SNTAGT. The CDR3 loop reads CASSEGATGELFF. CDR3 nucleotides: TGTGCCAGCAGTGAAGGGGCCACCGGGGAGCTGTTTTTT.

The V and J genes are TRBV9 and TRBJ2-1; D not resolved. Trimming took 0 bases from V and 2 from J, leaving 15 bases between them. Germline loops: CDR1 SGDLS, CDR2 YYNGEE. CDR3 length: 17 residues. CDR3 loop: CASSVALGPDPYNEQFF. The CDR3 DNA follows: TGTGCCAGCAGCGTAGCCCTTGGCCCAGACCCCTACAATGAGCAGTTCTTC.

For this clone: The identical CDR3 is also encoded by other nucleotide sequences in the sample. The chain recombines TRBV5-1 with TRBJ1-5; the D is unclear. Germline CDR1 and CDR2: SGHRS and YFSETQ. The CDR3 has 13 amino acids. Trimming took 4 bases from V and 3 from J, leaving 8 bases between them. The CDR3, as DNA: TGCGCCAGCAGCCAGGATGTCAATCAGCCCCAGCATTTT. It translates to CASSQDVNQPQHF.

The chain uses TRBV10-2 and TRBJ2-1, with D maybe TRBD2 (6 bases). The V end was cut by 1 base, the J end by 9 bases, with 16 bases between. The germline gives CDR1 WSHSY, CDR2 SAAADI. The CDR3 is 15 residues long. CDR3 sequence reads: CASSEWAGWFGEQFF. The CDR3 DNA sequence: TGCGCCAGCAGTGAGTGGGCGGGGTGGTTCGGTGAGCAGTTCTTC.

J is TRBJ1-5 and V is TRBV27; D is perhaps TRBD1 (5 bases). The CDR3 covers 19 residues. V shed 3 bases and J shed 0 bases, with 21 bases lying between them. The germline V gene encodes CDR1 MNHEY and CDR2 SMNVEV (reference sequence). DNA for the CDR3: TGTGCCAGCAGTTTCAGACTCGACAGAGAAAGAAATAGCAATCAGCCCCAGCATTTT. It codes for CASSFRLDRERNSNQPQHF.

This chain uses TRBV5-1 with TRBJ1-4, with a possible D match to TRBD1 (6 bases). Deletions cut 4 bases from V and 7 bases from J, with 23 bases between. CDR1 and CDR2 (germline): SGHRS, YFSETQ. The CDR3 has 17 amino acids. The CDR3 protein is CASSPRVGGAGGEKLFF. The DNA for the CDR3 is TGCGCCAGCAGCCCCCGGGTCGGGGGCGCGGGAGGTGAAAAACTGTTTTTT.

The chain uses TRBV6-1 and TRBJ2-3; D is possibly TRBD2 (5 bases). CDR1 and CDR2 from the germline V gene are MNHNS and SASEGT. V was pared by 6 bases and J by 3 bases, with 10 bases between. The CDR3 sequence is 13 residues long. The CDR3 DNA reads as TGTGCCAGCAGCGAACCGGGGACAGATACGCAGTATTTT. Encoded protein: CASSEPGTDTQYF.

This rearrangement joins TRBV10-3 to TRBJ2-7, with D perhaps assigned TRBD1 or TRBD2 (5 bases each). The CDR3 length is 12 residues. Deletions cut 6 bases from V and 6 bases from J, with 12 bases between. Germline V lookup: CDR1 ENHRY, CDR2 SYGVKD. This chain's CDR3 is CAISGAGGEQYF. CDR3 coding DNA: TGTGCCATCAGCGGGGCAGGCGGCGAGCAGTACTTC.

V gene TRBV30 combines with J gene TRBJ2-6, with D possibly being TRBD1 (5 bases). V shed 7 bases and J shed 1 base, with 17 bases lying between them. The CDR3 is made up of 16 amino acids. Germline V gives CDR1 GTSNPN, CDR2 SVGIG (reference sequence). In nucleotides, the CDR3 is TGTGCCTTCTCAGGGAACCTCCTATCTGGGGCCAACGTCCTGACTTTC. This sequence encodes CAFSGNLLSGANVLTF.

The chain joins TRBV27 to TRBJ2-7; the D is unclear. The CDR3 spans 12 residues. V was shortened by 6 bases and J by 3 bases, with 9 bases between the two germline ends. The germline V gene encodes CDR1 MNHEY and CDR2 SMNVEV (reference sequence). CDR3 sequence (DNA): TGTGCCAGCAGCCCGACGATCTACGAGCAGTACTTC. It is translated as CASSPTIYEQYF.

The rearrangement joins TRBV5-6 to TRBJ2-1; weak D call: TRBD2 (5 bases). This CDR3 has 13 residues. Germline V gene data show CDR1 as SGHDT and CDR2 as YYEEEE. V was shortened by 4 bases and J by 3 bases, with 8 bases between the two germline ends. The CDR3 here is CASSTAGYNEQFF. In DNA, the CDR3 is TGTGCCAGCAGCACCGCGGGCTACAATGAGCAGTTCTTC.

J is TRBJ1-2 and V is TRBV5-6; unclear D gene. Trimming cost V 0 bases and J 2 bases, with 11 bases left between them. Germline lookup yields CDR1 SGHDT and CDR2 YYEEEE. This CDR3 spans 15 amino acids. CDR3 nucleotide sequence: TGTGCCAGCAGCTTGGCGGCGGGATGGAACTATGGCTACACCTTC. Amino acid sequence: CASSLAAGWNYGYTF.

This sequence joins TRBV4-3 and TRBJ1-1, with D tentatively TRBD1 (5 bases). Germline-derived CDR1 and CDR2 are LGHNA and YSLEER. The CDR3 sequence is 14 residues long. Trimming took 3 bases from V and 0 from J, leaving 8 bases between them. The CDR3 DNA reads TGCGCCAGCAGCCACAGGACAATGAACACTGAAGCTTTCTTT. It translates to CASSHRTMNTEAFF.

The chain recombines TRBV5-6 with TRBJ2-1, with TRBD2 matching over 8 bases. Per the germline V gene, CDR1 is SGHDT and CDR2 is YYEEEE. CDR3 length: 16 residues. Germline trimming cut 0 bases from V and 10 bases from J; bases unmatched to any gene: 12. As DNA, the CDR3 is TGTGCCAGCAGCTTGGCTCAGCGGGGGTGGGGTGCGGAGCAGTTCTTC. The encoded protein is CASSLAQRGWGAEQFF.

V and J are TRBV10-2 and TRBJ1-1; D is unresolved. Trimming stripped 3 bases from V and 5 bases from J, with 13 bases between. The CDR3 totals 14 residues. CDR1 is WSHSY and CDR2 is SAAADI in the germline V gene. CDR3 in DNA: TGCGCCAGCAGTGATACCCAGGCGGCAACTGAAGCTTTCTTT. It is translated as CASSDTQAATEAFF.

The chain joins TRBV6-5 to TRBJ2-7, with 10 nucleotides matching TRBD1. After removal of 7 bases from V and 6 bases from J, the junction contained 6 bases not matched to a gene. CDR1 and CDR2 from the germline V gene are MNHEY and SVGAGI. CDR3 size: 13 residues. CDR3 DNA sequence: TGTGCCAGCACCAGGGACAGGGGCGGCGAGCAGTACTTC. Encoded protein: CASTRDRGGEQYF.

This chain uses TRBV30 with TRBJ1-4; D gene ambiguous. The V end lost 3 bases, the J end lost 3 bases, and 5 bases lay between the germline ends. The CDR3 is 12 amino acids. In germline, CDR1 is GTSNPN, CDR2 SVGIG (reference sequence). The CDR3 DNA is TGTGCCTGGAGAGAGGCTAATGAAAAACTGTTTTTT. This encodes CAWREANEKLFF. Variable domain in full (rest from reference TRBV30 and TRBJ1-4): SQTIHQWPATLVQPVGSPLSLECTVEGTSNPNLYWYRQAAGRGLQLLFYSVGIGQISSEVPQNLSASRPQDRQFILSSKKLLLSDSGFYLCAWREANEKLFFGSGTQLSVL.

This chain joins TRBV5-1 and TRBJ1-2; a possible D gene is TRBD1 (5 bases). The CDR3 spans 13 residues. The V end was cut by 3 bases, the J end by 6 bases, with 12 bases between. Germline V gives CDR1 SGHRS, CDR2 YFSETQ. The CDR3 protein is CASSWGTEDGYTF. CDR3 DNA: TGCGCCAGCAGCTGGGGGACGGAGGATGGCTACACCTTC.

V gene TRBV6-6 combines with J gene TRBJ1-2, with TRBD1 identical over 7 bases. This CDR3 is 12 amino acids long. Germline V gives CDR1 MNHNY, CDR2 SVGAGI (reference sequence). Trimming took 8 bases from V and 7 from J; bases not matched to a gene: 7. The CDR3 DNA is TGTGCCAGCGGCCAGGGGGGTGGTGGCTACACCTTC. Its protein is CASGQGGGGYTF.

The chain carries TRBV6-6 and TRBJ2-7; 8 bases fit TRBD1. CDR3 size: 14 residues. V gave up 7 bases and J gave up 3 bases; unmatched junction bases: 8. Germline CDR1 MNHNY, CDR2 SVGAGI (reference sequence). CDR3 DNA: TGTGCCAGCATCGTTGACAGGGGAGGCTACGAGCAGTACTTC. This translates into CASIVDRGGYEQYF.

This clone was found once. V usage is TRBV5-1 and J usage is TRBJ1-1; D uncertain. The V end was cut by 4 bases, the J end by 0 bases, with 7 bases between. The CDR3 contains 13 residues. Germline V gives CDR1 SGHRS, CDR2 YFSETQ. The CDR3 DNA is TGCGCCAGCAGCGAGCTAATGAACACTGAAGCTTTCTTT. It codes for CASSELMNTEAFF. The full variable domain, completed using reference TRBV5-1 and TRBJ1-1, is KAGVTQTPRYLIKTRGQQVTLSCSPISGHRSVSWYQQTPGQGLQFLFEYFSETQRNKGNFPGRFSGRQFSNSRSEMNVSTLELGDSALYLCASSELMNTEAFFGQGTRLTVV.

The CDR3 DNA follows: TGTGCCAGCTCGCCCACCACGCAAGAGACCCAGTACTTC. Its protein is CASSPTTQETQYF. The chain recombines TRBV18 with TRBJ2-5; D not certain. The V gene's germline CDR1 is KGHSH and CDR2 LQKENI. The germline V and J ends were trimmed by 6 bases and 2 bases, with 10 bases remaining between them. The CDR3 spans 13 residues. The variable domain in full, with the rest retrieved from reference TRBV18 and TRBJ2-5, is NAGVMQNPRHLVRRRGQEARLRCSPMKGHSHVYWYRQLPEEGLKFMVYLQKENIIDESGMPKERFSAEFPKEGPSILRIQQVVRGDSAAYFCASSPTTQETQYFGPGTRLLVL.

The rearrangement links TRBV4-2 to TRBJ2-1; D is ambiguous. Trimming removed 0 bases at V and 0 bases at J, with 9 bases between. Per germline, CDR1 LGHNA and CDR2 YNFKEQ. CDR3 size: 16 residues. CDR3 bases: TGTGCCAGCAGCCAAGATCGAGTCTCCTCCTACAATGAGCAGTTCTTC. It codes for CASSQDRVSSYNEQFF.

The chain links TRBV18 to TRBJ1-6, with 8 bases aligning to TRBD1. This CDR3 contains 14 residues. Germline-derived CDR1 and CDR2 are KGHSH and LQKENI. The junction had 4 bases not matched to a gene; V was cut back by 6 bases and J by 6 bases. The CDR3 coding sequence is TGTGCCAGCTCCCAGGGGGCAGCTAATTCACCCCTCCACTTT. Protein product: CASSQGAANSPLHF.

V and J are TRBV6-1 and TRBJ2-5; 7 nucleotides agree with TRBD2. V was pared by 6 bases and J by 4 bases, with 8 bases of the junction left unmatched. The CDR3 has 14 residues. Germline values: CDR1 MNHNS, CDR2 SASEGT. This CDR3 is CASRPSGGGETQYF. CDR3 coding DNA: TGTGCCAGCAGACCCAGTGGGGGGGGAGAGACCCAGTACTTC.

This sequence joins TRBV5-8 and TRBJ2-7; 10 bases agree with TRBD1. There are 14 residues in the CDR3. In germline, CDR1 is SGHTS, CDR2 YDEGEE. Losses at the gene ends were 6 bases for V and 1 base for J; bases not matched to a gene: 4. The CDR3 spells CASTPGQGSYEQYF. CDR3 nucleotide sequence: TGTGCCAGCACCCCGGGACAGGGGTCCTACGAGCAGTACTTC.

The chain joins TRBV28 to TRBJ1-4, with 8 bases fitting TRBD1. J gave up 8 bases and V 5 bases, and 10 bases lay outside the gene matches. Germline V gene data show CDR1 as MDHEN and CDR2 as SYDVKM. This CDR3 comprises 15 residues. The CDR3 is CASSQGRGLREKLFF. The CDR3, as DNA: TGTGCCAGCAGTCAAGGCAGGGGGCTTAGGGAAAAACTGTTTTTT.

This chain joins TRBV2 and TRBJ2-6; D not certain. The ends were cut back, 7 bases at V and 0 bases at J, with 7 bases in the middle. Germline lookup yields CDR1 SNHLY and CDR2 FYNNEI. This CDR3 comprises 14 residues. The CDR3: CASKRNSGANVLTF. CDR3 DNA: TGTGCCAGCAAACGTAACTCTGGGGCCAACGTCCTGACTTTC.

The V and J genes are TRBV12-5 and TRBJ2-1; D uncertain. The germline gives CDR1 LGHNT, CDR2 FRNRAP. The CDR3 has 12 amino acids. V shed 3 bases and J shed 8 bases, with 8 bases lying between them. The CDR3 nucleotides are TGTGCTAGTGGTTTAGGTACCGATGAGCAGTTCTTC. Translation gives CASGLGTDEQFF.

V is TRBV6-5 and J is TRBJ2-7; D ambiguous. The CDR3 covers 13 residues. Germline V gene lookup returns CDR1 MNHEY and CDR2 SVGAGI. V was trimmed by 2 bases and J by 5 bases, leaving 10 bases between them. The CDR3 is CASSYTSFHEQYF. In DNA form, the CDR3 reads TGTGCCAGCAGTTACACAAGCTTCCACGAGCAGTACTTC.